This note documents a single T cell receptor beta chain sequence. These data belong to a study of blood T cells in healthy people across ages. Sample donors were healthy Caucasian individuals that came from Russia, aged roughly 6 to 100. The second PCR ran roughly 6 to 11 cycles with a sample-barcoded 5' primer and J-beta primers. TCRdb processed the 5' RACE reads anew with MiXCR; each CDR3 protein has one entry. The sample lists about 670,000 distinct CDR3 sequences; over 40% were seen once. The J segment lost 11 bases and the V segment lost 6 bases, leaving 24 bases of the junction unmatched. The CDR3 loop spans 18 amino acids. CDR1 MNHNS and CDR2 SASEGT come from the germline V gene.

The sample taken for sequencing was blood. The J gene is TRBJ2-5, the V gene TRBV6-1; the match to TRBD1 covers 10 bases. The source of this sequence is a woman older than 75 in good health. The CDR3 is CASRSDRGNDFFYNEQYF. The CDR3 coding sequence is TGTGCCAGCAGATCGGACAGGGGGAACGATTTCTTCTACAATGAGCAGTACTTC.